The rows below give T cell receptor beta chains drawn from one sample of a study of shared clonotypes between healthy human individuals. Clones were sequenced by immunoSEQ multiplex PCR, and TCRdb holds only the in-frame ones, with some missing. The sample includes millions of clones, approximately 93% of them seen just once. Specimen: naive CD4+ T cells from PBMCs. These receptors were collected from a man between 18 and 29 years old in good health. Some clones in this sample may be carry-over from other donors' samples. Each CDR3 is given with its conserved first and last residue. D genes are given only for firm matches. Size is omitted from some rows. Given values are once, few, many or a class for expanded clones.

J: TRBJ2-3; V: TRBV30; size: NA; D: NA; DNA: TGTGCCGTAACACCGGGACCAGACAGAACAGATACGCAGTATTTT; CDR3: CAVTPGPDRTDTQYF
J: TRBJ2-1; V: TRBV30; size: NA; D: NA; DNA: TGTGCCCACCAGGGGGGGCGTCCCAATGAGCAGTTCTTC; CDR3: CAHQGGRPNEQFF
J: TRBJ1-2; V: TRBV5-6; size: NA; D: TRBD1; DNA: TGTGCCAGCAGCCTCACCCGGACAGGCCCCCACTATGGCTACACCTTC; CDR3: CASSLTRTGPHYGYTF
J: TRBJ1-2; V: TRBV9; size: NA; D: TRBD1; DNA: TGTGCCAGCAGCGTAGATAAGTCATTGGCAGGGGGCTCTCGCTACACCTTC; CDR3: CASSVDKSLAGGSRYTF
J: TRBJ2-7; V: TRBV29-1; size: NA; D: TRBD2; DNA: TGCAGCGGCAAACTACCGGGACTAGCGGCCGAGCAGTACTTC; CDR3: CSGKLPGLAAEQYF
J: TRBJ2-3; V: TRBV5-4; size: NA; D: NA; DNA: TGTGCCAGCAGCTTGGCCCCCTTAGTAACAGATACGCAGTATTTT; CDR3: CASSLAPLVTDTQYF
J: TRBJ2-7; V: TRBV6-1; size: NA; D: NA; DNA: TGTGCCAGCAACGGACAGACGGTGATCCCCTACGAGCAGTACTTC; CDR3: CASNGQTVIPYEQYF
J: TRBJ2-5; V: TRBV29-1; size: once; D: NA; DNA: TGCAGCGTTTGTATCCAGCTTAAAGGGGGGGAGACCCAGTACTTC; CDR3: CSVCIQLKGGETQYF
J: TRBJ2-1; V: TRBV2; size: NA; D: NA; DNA: TGTGCCAGCAGCGGGAGTGGAGTGCAGTTCTTC; CDR3: CASSGSGVQFF
J: TRBJ2-3; V: TRBV5-1; size: NA; D: NA; DNA: TGCGCCAGCAGCCACGGGACATCGGTAGATACGCAGTATTTT; CDR3: CASSHGTSVDTQYF